This TCR beta chain was found in a study of blood T cell repertoires in COVID-19. Looking at the study overall: Italy, Spain and the United States were the sources of the convalescent and acute COVID-19 samples. PBMCs, B-cell-depleted T cells, or T cells provided the cDNA or gDNA that made up the material.

In the source study's methods: Reference gene primer amplification gave nucleated cell count estimates. The data were produced by immunoSEQ multiplex PCR, yet TCRdb's version contains in-frame clones alone and is incomplete. For V, J and clone size, that table is used; D and trimming come from the DNA. The sample shows over 120,000 clones, roughly 80% of them seen only once. To note about this clone: At one end, the junction sequence differs from germline, possibly due to a read error.

Germline assignment: CDR1 SGHRS and CDR2 YFSETQ. The CDR3 loop spans 17 amino acids. The sequence was obtained from a woman over 75 with acute or convalescent COVID-19. Sequenced: peripheral blood. The chain uses TRBV5-1 and TRBJ1-4; 9 bases are shared with TRBD1. The chain's CDR3 is CANSLQGANLPNEKLFF. The CDR3 nucleotides read TGCGCCAACAGCTTACAGGGGGCGAACCTCCCTAATGAAAAACTGTTTTTT.